The clone carrying this T cell receptor (beta chain) was found a few times. Its antigen is unidentified. This sample was taken from a study of cytomegalovirus exposure and HLA in healthy donors. General study points: Being indistinguishable, some V segments were excluded, TRBV6-2 and TRBV6-3 among them. The authors later linked a missense DCLRE1C variant to TCR beta V- and J-gene trimming. An assumption of roughly uniform sequencing depth across donors underlay the presence/absence analyses. With further analysis later on, most CMV-associated TCR beta chains appeared HLA-restricted.

This CDR3 has 13 residues. V was pared by 1 base and J by 12 bases, with 15 bases between. Germline V gene lookup returns CDR1 LNHNV and CDR2 YYDKDF (reference sequence). Use of 60 Vbeta and 13 Jbeta primers characterized the PCR. Profiled with immunoSEQ multiplex PCR; TCRdb holds only in-frame clones, not every one. The sample contains 100,000 or so clones, approximately 84% of which appear only once. The sequencing sample was made of PBMCs. The sequence was obtained from a man between 18 and 35 years old in good health and CMV-seronegative. The chain couples TRBV15 to TRBJ1-2, with no clear D. As DNA, the CDR3 is TGTGCCACCAGCAGAGCCGTCTATAGTACGGACACCTTC. This sequence encodes CATSRAVYSTDTF.